The 13 T cell receptor beta chains below were found in one sample sequenced in a study of T cell responses to AZD1222 COVID-19 vaccine. TCRdb's copy holds only in-frame clones and misses some; the assay was immunoSEQ multiplex PCR. Of under 150,000 clones listed, about nine tenths are singletons. The sample here was peripheral blood, taken on day 0 of AZD1222 vaccination. The origin of the receptors is an adult in good health.

This sequence joins TRBV5-1 and TRBJ1-1; unclear D gene. Germline lookup yields CDR1 SGHRS and CDR2 YFSETQ. V dropped 0 bases and J dropped 6 bases, with 12 bases sitting between them. This CDR3 region has 14 residues. The CDR3: CASSLVPRDAEAFF. The CDR3 nucleotides read TGCGCCAGCAGCTTGGTCCCCAGAGACGCTGAAGCTTTCTTT.

The genes are TRBV15 and TRBJ1-5, with TRBD1 matching 12 bases. The CDR3 is 18 amino acids. CDR1 and CDR2 from the germline V gene are LNHNV and YYDKDF (reference sequence). The V gene end was trimmed by 4 bases and the J gene end by 5 bases; junction bases not matched to a gene: 12. The CDR3 protein is CATSILLFGTGGDQPQHF. The DNA of the CDR3 is TGTGCCACCAGCATCCTATTATTCGGGACAGGGGGCGATCAGCCCCAGCATTTT.

J is TRBJ1-2 and V is TRBV25-1; D is perhaps TRBD1 (6 bases). The germline V gene has CDR1 MGHDK and CDR2 SYGVNS. With 10 bases removed from V and 8 bases from J, the gap between germline ends came to 20 bases. This CDR3 has 13 amino acids. CDR3 in DNA: TGTGCCACCGGAGGGCCCGGACAGACCGGCTACACCTTC. This gives the protein CATGGPGQTGYTF.

The genes are TRBV2 and TRBJ2-7; 9 bases align to TRBD1. The germline gives CDR1 SNHLY, CDR2 FYNNEI. V was pared by 6 bases and J by 2 bases, with 5 bases of the junction left unmatched. The length of the CDR3 is 14 residues. CDR3: CASRDRGFTYEQYF. The CDR3 DNA is TGTGCCAGCAGGGACAGGGGTTTCACCTACGAGCAGTACTTC.

The rearrangement joins TRBV9 to TRBJ2-1, with D uncertain. Between the trimmed V and J ends, which lost 0 bases and 6 bases, there was a span of 10 bases. This CDR3 has 14 residues. The germline V gene has CDR1 SGDLS and CDR2 YYNGEE. The CDR3 region has the DNA TGTGCCAGCAGCGTAGGCGAAATGGGCAATGAGCAGTTCTTC. Its protein is CASSVGEMGNEQFF.

This clone was recorded once. The chain has TRBV29-1 and TRBJ2-7, with 10 nucleotides matching TRBD2. From germline, CDR1 is SQVTM and CDR2 ANQGSEA. The CDR3 sequence is 13 residues long. V lost 2 bases, J lost 4 bases, and 2 bases stayed unmatched. As DNA, the CDR3 is TGCAGCGTTGAACCTAGCGGGAGATACGAGCAGTACTTC. Its translation: CSVEPSGRYEQYF.

The chain combines TRBV19 with TRBJ1-1, with D perhaps matching TRBD1 (6 bases). Trimming removed 1 base from V and 3 bases from J, with 9 bases in between. This CDR3 has 14 residues. Germline values: CDR1 LNHDA, CDR2 SQIVND (reference sequence). The CDR3 loop reads CASSIAGVDTEAFF. CDR3 nucleotides: TGTGCCAGTAGTATAGCAGGGGTGGACACTGAAGCTTTCTTT.

The chain recombines TRBV7-8 with TRBJ1-2; TRBD1 agrees at 7 bases. The germline CDR1 and CDR2 sequences are SGHVS and FQNEAQ. Trimming took 6 bases from V and 2 from J; bases not matched to a gene: 9. CDR3 size: 15 residues. This CDR3 is CASSPEGQKNYGYTF. CDR3 in DNA: TGTGCCAGCAGTCCCGAGGGACAGAAAAACTATGGCTACACCTTC.

V gene TRBV9 combines with J gene TRBJ1-2; D is ambiguous. V lost 0 bases and J lost 2, with 8 bases in between. Germline assignment: CDR1 SGDLS and CDR2 YYNGEE. The CDR3 spans 14 residues. CDR3 bases: TGTGCCAGCAGCGTAGCTGGCGGGAACTATGGCTACACCTTC. It yields the protein CASSVAGGNYGYTF.

The chain links TRBV5-1 to TRBJ2-7, with 10 bases fitting TRBD1. V was pared by 4 bases and J by 5 bases, with 9 bases of the junction left unmatched. CDR1 and CDR2 from the germline V gene are SGHRS and YFSETQ. This CDR3 is built from 15 residues. CDR3 DNA: TGCGCCAGCAGCCCTCAGGGACAGGGGCTCAACGAGCAGTACTTC. Translated: CASSPQGQGLNEQYF. Filled out from reference TRBV5-1 and TRBJ2-7, the complete variable domain reads KAGVTQTPRYLIKTRGQQVTLSCSPISGHRSVSWYQQTPGQGLQFLFEYFSETQRNKGNFPGRFSGRQFSNSRSEMNVSTLELGDSALYLCASSPQGQGLNEQYFGPGTRLTVT.

The chain carries TRBV6-2 or TRBV6-3 and TRBJ2-1; TRBD1 matches 10 bases. J lost 9 bases, V lost 4 bases, and 9 bases had no gene match. Germline-derived CDR1 and CDR2 are MNHEY and SVGEGT. CDR3 length: 15 residues. The CDR3 DNA reads TGTGCCAGCAGTTTCGGAGACAGGGGGCTCAGTGAGCAGTTCTTC. This encodes CASSFGDRGLSEQFF.

V is TRBV5-8 and J is TRBJ2-7; D remains unclear. Per the germline V gene, CDR1 is SGHTS and CDR2 is YDEGEE. The CDR3 sequence is 12 residues long. Trimming took off 7 bases at V and 3 bases at J, with 11 bases between the two ends. The CDR3, as DNA: TGTGCCAGCCCGTCTTGGGTCTACGAGCAGTACTTC. It specifies CASPSWVYEQYF.

This clone appeared a single time. The gene calls are TRBV6-4 and TRBJ1-2; 7 positions agree with TRBD1. The CDR3 loop spans 14 amino acids. V lost 0 bases to trimming and J lost 6 bases; unmatched junction nucleotides: 4. Germline V gene sequence: CDR1 MRHNA, CDR2 SNTAGT. The CDR3 here is CASSDSAGGNGYTF. The CDR3 region has the DNA TGTGCCAGCAGTGACTCGGCAGGGGGGAATGGCTACACCTTC.